In its sample, the clone carrying this T cell receptor (beta chain) was seen a few times. What it binds is unknown. The sample originates from a study of molecular identifiers for immune sequencing clone quantification. In the study overall: Within a replicate experiment, RNA obtained from either approximately 22,000 or 94,000 naive CD8 cells was divided into five aliquots, and four of those aliquots were then sequenced.

Methods described previously, with TCR primers listed, were used for bulk TCR libraries. TCRdb re-called the PCR reads through MiXCR, storing one row per CDR3 protein. The table records a few hundred thousand distinct CDR3 sequences, about 22% of them present only once. Study results and limitations: Highly expanded clone sizes could be underestimated through barcode sharing by identical TCR molecules. Effector cells had over 97% of their molecules in clones above 20 RNA copies, while naive cells had under 1%.

Sequencing input: naive CD8+ T cells from blood, with Jurkat cell RNA spiked in. The subset here: FACS-sorted CD8+CD4-CCR7+CD45RA+ naive T cells. The clonotype was recovered from a human donor in good health. Some libraries in this study had Jurkat cell RNA spiked in.

CDR3: CSAREPKGGGQAPYEQYF. CDR3 in DNA: TGCAGTGCTAGAGAGCCAAAAGGGGGCGGACAGGCCCCCTACGAGCAGTACTTC. J is TRBJ2-7 and V is TRBV20-1, with TRBD1 matching over 7 bases. Germline assignment: CDR1 DFQATT and CDR2 SNEGSKA (reference sequence). V was clipped by 0 bases and J by 2 bases; unmatched bases: 16. The CDR3 has 18 amino acids.